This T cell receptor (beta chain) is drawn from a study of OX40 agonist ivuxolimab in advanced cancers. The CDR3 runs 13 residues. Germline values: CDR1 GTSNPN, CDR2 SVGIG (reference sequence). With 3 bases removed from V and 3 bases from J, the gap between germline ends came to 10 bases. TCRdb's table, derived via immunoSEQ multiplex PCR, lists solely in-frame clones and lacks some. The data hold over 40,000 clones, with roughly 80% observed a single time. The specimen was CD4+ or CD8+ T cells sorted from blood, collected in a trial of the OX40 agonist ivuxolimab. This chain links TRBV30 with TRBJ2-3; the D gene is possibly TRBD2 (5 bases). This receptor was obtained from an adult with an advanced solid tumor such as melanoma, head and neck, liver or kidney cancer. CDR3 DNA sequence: TGTGCCTGGAGATTCGGGGAAACAGATACGCAGTATTTT. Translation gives CAWRFGETDTQYF.